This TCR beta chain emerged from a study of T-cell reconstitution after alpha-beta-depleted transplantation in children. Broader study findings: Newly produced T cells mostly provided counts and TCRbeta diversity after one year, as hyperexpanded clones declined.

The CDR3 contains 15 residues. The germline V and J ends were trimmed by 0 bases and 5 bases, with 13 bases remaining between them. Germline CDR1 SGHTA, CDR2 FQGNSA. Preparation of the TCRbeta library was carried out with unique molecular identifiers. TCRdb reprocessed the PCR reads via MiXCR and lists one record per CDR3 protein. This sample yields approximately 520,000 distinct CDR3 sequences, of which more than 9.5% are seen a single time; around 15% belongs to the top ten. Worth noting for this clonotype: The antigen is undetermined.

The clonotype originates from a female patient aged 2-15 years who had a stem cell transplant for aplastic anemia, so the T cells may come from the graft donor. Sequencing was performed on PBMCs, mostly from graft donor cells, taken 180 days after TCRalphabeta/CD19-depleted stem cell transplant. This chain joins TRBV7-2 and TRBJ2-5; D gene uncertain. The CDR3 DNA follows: TGTGCCAGCAGCTTAGCGCTAGGGATGAGGGAGACCCAGTACTTC. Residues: CASSLALGMRETQYF. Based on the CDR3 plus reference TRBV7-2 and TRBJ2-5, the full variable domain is GAGVSQSPSNKVTEKGKDVELRCDPISGHTALYWYRQSLGQGLEFLIYFQGNSAPDKSGLPSDRFSAERTGGSVSTLTIQRTQQEDSAVYLCASSLALGMRETQYFGPGTRLLVL.